This T cell receptor beta chain was sequenced during a study of T-cell memory formation after mild COVID-19 (dated by TCRdb to the early 2020s). Notes on the research overall: Most TCR sequence clusters were specific to one of the two donors. T-cell clones expanding and contracting after mild COVID-19 in two donors were tracked by longitudinal TCRalpha and TCRbeta repertoire sequencing. Two young, previously healthy adult volunteers, one female and one male, were included in the cohort. What the research found in general, with its limitations: Clones that contracted from day 15 to 85 showed balanced CD4/CD8 phenotypes, whereas a second wave of clones that expanded from day 15 to 37 leaned towards CD4+. Whether the second-wave clones peaking on day 37 were SARS-CoV-2 specific was not confirmed. Contracting CD4+ clones appeared mostly in the CM and EM memory subsets, whereas CD8+ clones were enriched in EMRA. Some responding clones were detected in pre-infection memory, which suggested that pre-existing cross-reactive memory T cells had joined the SARS-CoV-2 response. The study included only two mild cases, and larger cohorts that include severe cases with pre-infection samples were judged to be necessary.

The reads were generated on an Illumina NovaSeq 6000. Using 5'RACE with constant-segment primers, TCRalpha and TCRbeta cDNA libraries were constructed, with sample barcodes and unique molecular identifiers added in the process. Trizol reagent was used to extract RNA from every sample. The libraries were amplified in two PCR steps, and the second step added a second sample barcode and Illumina TruSeq adapters. Sequencing of the libraries was done on an Illumina NovaSeq, producing 2 x 150 bp paired-end reads. Per the original workflow: Reads were demultiplexed and collapsed into UMI-guided consensus sequences with migec v1.2.7. Using mixcr v2.1.11, the UMI consensuses were aligned to TRA and TRB V and J templates and assembled into clonotypes. Expanded or contracted clonotypes were those called significant by both edgeR and NoisET, with noise models trained on biological replicates. edgeR calls used a false discovery rate-adjusted p below 0.01 and a log2 fold-change threshold of 1. PCA with hierarchical clustering of max-normalized trajectories of the 1000 most abundant clonotypes was used as exploratory dynamics analysis. Separately sequenced CD4+ and CD8+ repertoires were used to assign a CD4 or CD8 phenotype to each responding clone. Using fastp trimming at Q25 and MiXCR clonotype assembly, TCRdb reanalyzed the public sequencing data and kept in-frame beta chains. For every CDR3 protein sequence, its rows merge into one entry that carries the most common genes and DNA. TCRdb's processing, not the authors' own work, is the source of the V and J calls. The sample table contains fewer than 140,000 distinct CDR3 sequences; only one count was recorded for about 17% of them. In total, the top ten clones hold 28% of the sample.

PBMCs were isolated by Ficoll-Paque density gradient centrifugation. This clonotype was seen a few times. Its antigen is unknown. Per-nucleotide qualities are absent, and no much larger clonotype sits a single base away. The origin of this receptor is an adult woman who had mild COVID-19 (a few samples of this study predate the infection). The sample titles of this study are shuffled in the database, so cell type and time point are left out; the donor was told from shared clones. Material for sequencing was PBMCs or a T cell subset sorted from them (not recorded which).

Read as DNA, the sequence is TGTGCCAGCAGTTATAATATGGGGAGCTCCTACAATGAGCAGTTCTTC. This codes for CASSYNMGSSYNEQFF. The rearranged segments are TRBV6-5 and TRBJ2-1; TRBD2 is perhaps the D gene, given 5 matching bases. V sheds 3 bases and J sheds 0 bases, leaving 12 bases between their ends. Taken from the germline V gene, the CDR1 and CDR2 loops are MNHEY and SVGAGI. Measured from the cysteine to the phenylalanine, the CDR3 is 16 residues long. Only the CDR3 DNA is retained, 48 bases long and in frame from the first base.